This TCR beta chain is from a study of tumor and adjacent non-tumor tissue in lung cancer. For the study at large: On average, productive TCRbeta reads reached roughly 4 million per sample.

This clonotype was observed at least ten times. Three rounds of nested PCR, following a modified ARM-PCR protocol, produced the TCRbeta library. TCRdb reanalysed the multiplex PCR reads using MiXCR and keeps one entry per CDR3 protein. The sample shows 100,000 or so distinct CDR3 sequences, around three fifths of them seen only once. Germline assignment: CDR1 WNHNN and CDR2 SYGVQD (reference sequence). The CDR3 has 13 amino acids. V was shortened by 6 bases and J by 0 bases, with 9 bases between the two germline ends. No cell sorting was done before RNA was extracted from the tissue. The normal lung tissue was taken more than 3 cm from the tumor edge.

The chain couples TRBV10-1 to TRBJ2-7, with D tentatively TRBD1 or TRBD2 (6 bases each). Sequenced: distant non-tumor lung tissue. The source is a man in his thirties or forties with non-small cell lung cancer. The CDR3 DNA reads TGCGCCAGCAGCAGGGGACTCTCCTACGAGCAGTACTTC. Its translation: CASSRGLSYEQYF.